This T cell receptor (beta chain) comes out of a study of shared clonotypes between healthy human individuals. The trim removed 4 bases at V and 4 bases at J, leaving 7 bases unmatched. This CDR3 is built from 14 residues. Germline CDR1 and CDR2: SGHDT and YYEEEE. CD45RO-negative cells were positively selected for CCR7, leaving out terminally differentiated effector memory CD45RA+ cells. Assay: immunoSEQ multiplex PCR; the TCRdb copy retains only in-frame clones and omits some. The repertoire consists of some 2 million clones, with about 95% occurring once and the leading ten covering 1% to 1.3%. This TCR derives from a man aged 18-30 years in good health. Sequencing was carried out using naive CD8+ T cells sorted from blood. V gene TRBV5-6 combines with J gene TRBJ2-7, with 8 bases that match TRBD1. The CDR3 spells CASSQDRGHYEQYF. DNA of the CDR3: TGTGCCAGCAGCCAAGACAGGGGACATTACGAGCAGTACTTC. The full variable domain, in which reference TRBV5-6 and TRBJ2-7 provide the parts outside the CDR3, is DAGVTQSPTHLIKTRGQQVTLRCSPKSGHDTVSWYQQALGQGPQFIFQYYEEEERQRGNFPDRFSGHQFPNYSSELNVNALLLGDSALYLCASSQDRGHYEQYFGPGTRLTVT.